Below are 19 T cell receptor beta chains sequenced from a single sample in a study of cytomegalovirus exposure and HLA in healthy donors. Primers included in the PCR were 60 Vbeta and 13 Jbeta primers. Data came from immunoSEQ multiplex PCR; TCRdb stores just in-frame clones and leaves some out. The repertoire consists of approximately 100,000 clones, with 80% occurring once and the leading ten covering under 2.5%. The sequencing sample was made of PBMCs. These TCRs come from a man aged 18 to 30 in good health and CMV-seronegative.

Regarding this clone: In the same sample, other DNA sequences code for this CDR3. V is TRBV18 and J is TRBJ1-2; the D gene is possibly TRBD1 (5 bases). The germline V and J ends were trimmed by 3 bases and 3 bases, with 8 bases remaining between them. The germline gives CDR1 KGHSH, CDR2 LQKENI. The CDR3 contains 13 residues. In nucleotides, the CDR3 is TGTGCCAGCTCACCCGGGGGAGACTATGGCTACACCTTC. Translating gives CASSPGGDYGYTF.

Only a few counts were recorded for this clone. The V call is TRBV4-1, the J call TRBJ1-4, with 7 positions matching TRBD1. Germline CDR1 MGHRA, CDR2 YSYEKL. This CDR3 spans 19 amino acids. V shed 3 bases and J 5 bases; nucleotides not matched to a gene: 18. For the CDR3, the DNA is TGCGCCAGCAGCCAGGGTCCGGCACAGGGGATCGGGCCGAATGAAAAACTGTTTTTT. Translating it yields CASSQGPAQGIGPNEKLFF.

This clone appeared a single time. The CDR3 reads CASSSGTGWEQPQHF. The CDR3 nucleotides read TGTGCCAGCAGCTCGGGAACAGGGTGGGAGCAGCCCCAGCATTTT. The J gene is TRBJ1-5, the V gene TRBV6-5, with D tentatively TRBD1 (6 bases). Trimming stripped 6 bases from V and 7 bases from J, with 19 bases between. Germline V gene data show CDR1 as MNHEY and CDR2 as SVGAGI. The CDR3 runs 15 residues.

CDR3 nucleotide sequence: TGTGCCAGCAGCTTATCCGGGGGTGGCACTGAAGCTTTCTTT. Protein: CASSLSGGGTEAFF. The V and J genes are TRBV13 and TRBJ1-1; tentatively, D is TRBD1 (5 bases). Germline V gene data show CDR1 as PRHDT and CDR2 as FYEKMQ (reference sequence). Trimming took 2 bases from V and 4 from J, leaving 11 bases between them. The CDR3 runs 14 residues.

The chain couples TRBV11-2 to TRBJ1-6; D gene ambiguous. V lost 4 bases, J lost 6 bases, and 16 bases lay in between. Germline V gene lookup returns CDR1 SGHAT and CDR2 FQNNGV. The CDR3 totals 16 residues. The CDR3 here is CASSSLHGQPNSPLHF. The CDR3 DNA sequence: TGTGCCAGCAGCTCCTTACATGGGCAGCCTAATTCACCCCTCCACTTT. The whole variable domain, filled in from reference TRBV11-2 and TRBJ1-6, reads EAGVAQSPRYKIIEKRQSVAFWCNPISGHATLYWYQQILGQGPKLLIQFQNNGVVDDSQLPKDRFSAERLKGVDSTLKIQPAKLEDSAVYLCASSSLHGQPNSPLHFGNGTRLTVT.

The chain combines TRBV19 with TRBJ1-2; D is unresolved. The CDR3 consists of 14 residues. V was shortened by 4 bases and J by 3 bases, with 12 bases between the two germline ends. In germline, CDR1 is LNHDA, CDR2 SQIVND (reference sequence). The CDR3 bases are TGTGCCAGTAGTACCTCTCTGTCCGACTATGGCTACACCTTC. It codes for CASSTSLSDYGYTF.

The rearrangement joins TRBV4-2 to TRBJ1-5; unclear D gene. Looked up from germline, CDR1 is LGHNA and CDR2 is YNFKEQ. The germline V and J ends were trimmed by 0 bases and 5 bases, with 11 bases remaining between them. The CDR3 covers 15 residues. The CDR3 protein is CASSQDRGGYQPQHF. Here the CDR3 DNA reads TGTGCCAGCAGCCAAGATCGAGGAGGGTATCAGCCCCAGCATTTT.

This chain joins TRBV10-1 and TRBJ1-1, with a weak D call TRBD1 (5 bases). V was shortened by 3 bases and J by 0 bases, with 17 bases between the two germline ends. The germline gives CDR1 WNHNN, CDR2 SYGVQD (reference sequence). CDR3 length: 17 residues. Written as DNA, the CDR3 is TGCGCCAGCAGTGAAGCGGGGCCCTCCACGATGAACACTGAAGCTTTCTTT. Protein: CASSEAGPSTMNTEAFF.

The rearrangement links TRBV6-5 to TRBJ2-7, with 12 positions matching TRBD1. Germline V gives CDR1 MNHEY, CDR2 SVGAGI. The CDR3 sequence is 15 residues long. The V gene end was trimmed by 4 bases and the J gene end by 5 bases; junction bases not matched to a gene: 6. CDR3 loop: CASSLPGQGANEQYF. DNA of the CDR3: TGTGCCAGCAGTTTGCCGGGACAGGGGGCAAACGAGCAGTACTTC.

This chain uses TRBV25-1 with TRBJ2-5; 11 nucleotides line up with TRBD1. The V and J ends lost 5 bases and 2 bases, in that order; junction bases with no gene match: 7. CDR1 MGHDK and CDR2 SYGVNS come from the germline V gene. The CDR3 contains 16 residues. CDR3 residues: CASSRRDRGIQETQYF. CDR3 nucleotide sequence: TGTGCCAGCAGTCGCCGGGACAGGGGGATTCAAGAGACCCAGTACTTC.

The V call is TRBV14, the J call TRBJ1-1; 7 bases line up with TRBD1. Trimming took 4 bases from V and 3 from J; bases not matched to a gene: 8. The CDR3 is 15 amino acids. Germline V gene lookup returns CDR1 SGHDN and CDR2 FVKESK. The DNA for the CDR3 is TGTGCCAGCAGCCCGAGACAGGGTGGCGACACTGAAGCTTTCTTT. Encoded protein: CASSPRQGGDTEAFF.

The chain employs TRBV5-6 and TRBJ1-5, with D tentatively TRBD1 (6 bases). The CDR3 covers 10 residues. V was trimmed by 7 bases and J by 15 bases, leaving 14 bases between them. CDR1 SGHDT and CDR2 YYEEEE come from the germline V gene. The CDR3 protein is CASLIRTVHF. In DNA form, the CDR3 reads TGTGCCAGCCTGATTAGGACAGTGCATTTT.

The chain couples TRBV19 to TRBJ2-7, with 10 bases fitting TRBD2. The length of the CDR3 is 15 residues. The V gene's germline CDR1 is LNHDA and CDR2 SQIVND (reference sequence). The V segment lost 6 bases and the J segment 2 bases; nucleotides outside the gene matches: 7. This CDR3 reads CASRLAGEPTYEQYF. The CDR3 nucleotides are TGTGCCAGTAGGCTAGCGGGGGAGCCGACCTACGAGCAGTACTTC.

The chain has TRBV7-9 and TRBJ1-1; TRBD1 matches at 7 bases. Germline V gene lookup returns CDR1 SEHNR and CDR2 FQNEAQ (reference sequence). Trimming took 5 bases from V and 7 from J; bases not matched to a gene: 7. CDR3 length: 13 residues. Here the CDR3 reads CASSPKGAFEAFF. The DNA for the CDR3 is TGTGCCAGCAGCCCCAAGGGGGCCTTTGAAGCTTTCTTT.

The rearrangement joins TRBV6-1 to TRBJ2-7, with 7 bases identical to TRBD1. Germline loops: CDR1 MNHNS, CDR2 SASEGT. Germline trimming cut 5 bases from V and 3 bases from J; bases unmatched to any gene: 4. This CDR3 has 13 amino acids. CDR3 coding DNA: TGTGCCAGCAGTCCGGGACAGAGCTACGAGCAGTACTTC. Translating gives CASSPGQSYEQYF.

This clone has only a few counts. CDR3 amino acids: CASSTQGARYTEAFF. CDR3 coding DNA: TGTGCCAGCAGTACACAGGGGGCGCGGTACACTGAAGCTTTCTTT. The rearrangement joins TRBV6-6 to TRBJ1-1; TRBD1 agrees at 9 bases. The germline V gene has CDR1 MNHNY and CDR2 SVGAGI (reference sequence). This CDR3 is built from 15 residues. V shed 5 bases and J 3 bases; nucleotides not matched to a gene: 7.

The chain is built from TRBV9 and TRBJ1-2; TRBD1 is a possible D gene (6 bases). The V end was cut by 0 bases, the J end by 5 bases, with 20 bases between. CDR3 size: 17 residues. Germline V gene lookup returns CDR1 SGDLS and CDR2 YYNGEE. The CDR3 region has the DNA TGTGCCAGCAGCGTAGGGGGAGGGGGGGTATTAGGGTATGGCTACACCTTC. Its protein is CASSVGGGGVLGYGYTF.

J is TRBJ1-3 and V is TRBV11-2; D is unclear. Germline CDR1 is SGHAT and CDR2 is FQNNGV. The CDR3 is 18 residues long. V shed 4 bases and J shed 5 bases, with 24 bases lying between them. The CDR3 coding sequence is TGTGCCAGCAGCTCCATCCGGGGAGGGAAGGAAGAGAGAAACACCATATATTTT. Protein sequence: CASSSIRGGKEERNTIYF.

J is TRBJ1-2 and V is TRBV19; D is unresolved. Germline V gene sequence: CDR1 LNHDA, CDR2 SQIVND (reference sequence). Trimming took off 3 bases at V and 3 bases at J, with 8 bases between the two ends. This CDR3 is built from 13 residues. CDR3 nucleotides: TGTGCCAGTAGTATGGGCACCTACTATGGCTACACCTTC. The encoded protein is CASSMGTYYGYTF. Drawing the rest from reference TRBV19 and TRBJ1-2, the complete variable domain is DGGITQSPKYLFRKEGQNVTLSCEQNLNHDAMYWYRQDPGQGLRLIYYSQIVNDFQKGDIAEGYSVSREKKESFPLTVTSAQKNPTAFYLCASSMGTYYGYTFGSGTRLTVV.